A selection of T cell receptor beta chains follows, all from one sample in a study of CD8 T cells in ankylosing spondylitis. TCRdb fed the 5' RACE reads into MiXCR, producing one record per CDR3 protein. This table has 150,000 to 200,000 distinct CDR3 sequences, 9.5% to 13% appearing once. Sequenced input: blood, either unsorted or a sorted T cell fraction (not recorded which). Receptors were obtained from a male donor with ankylosing spondylitis or in good health (not recorded which). CDR3s include the opening cysteine and the closing phenylalanine or tryptophan. D genes are given only for firm matches. Where a row states a size, it is once, few, many or the class of an expanded clone; other rows omit it.

cdr3_aa cdr3_nt j_call clone_size v_call d_call
CASSFGTGNSNQPQHF TGTGCCAGCAGCTTCGGGACGGGCAATAGCAATCAGCCCCAGCATTTT TRBJ1-5 few TRBV7-9 -
CASSQDTGRRYSTDTQYF TGTGCCAGCAGCCAAGATACGGGGCGGCGTTATAGCACAGATACGCAGTATTTT TRBJ2-3 many TRBV3-1 -
CASSPAGWGFGRGNTIYF TGTGCCAGCAGCCCCGCAGGGTGGGGTTTTGGACGTGGAAACACCATATATTTT TRBJ1-3 - TRBV14 -
CASSPLATLPDTQYF TGTGCCAGCAGTCCACTAGCGACCCTTCCAGATACGCAGTATTTT TRBJ2-3 few TRBV12-3/TRBV12-4 TRBD2
CATSHQLNTGELFF TGTGCCACCAGTCACCAGCTGAACACCGGGGAGCTGTTTTTT TRBJ2-2 many TRBV24-1 -
CASSPTDSISGNTIYF TGTGCCAGCAGTCCTACCGACAGTATCTCTGGAAACACCATATATTTT TRBJ1-3 many TRBV11-2 -
CATSRAAGGNYGYTF TGTGCCACCAGCAGAGCGGCAGGGGGTAACTATGGCTACACCTTC TRBJ1-2 - TRBV15 TRBD1
CASSLVGQASGANVLTF TGTGCCAGCAGCTTAGTGGGCCAGGCCTCTGGGGCCAACGTCCTGACTTTC TRBJ2-6 few TRBV7-8 -
CASSLLAGGPTEQYF TGTGCCAGCAGCTTGTTAGCGGGAGGGCCTACCGAGCAGTACTTC TRBJ2-7 many TRBV5-6 TRBD2
CASSLVGLAGDLAGELFF TGTGCCAGCAGCTTAGTGGGACTAGCGGGAGATTTGGCCGGGGAGCTGTTTTTT TRBJ2-2 few TRBV7-8 TRBD2
CASSAELLQGYNEQFF TGCGCCAGCAGCGCTGAATTACTACAGGGCTACAATGAGCAGTTCTTC TRBJ2-1 few TRBV5-1 -
CSASSAWRDSYNEQFF TGCAGTGCTAGTTCGGCTTGGCGGGACTCCTACAATGAGCAGTTCTTC TRBJ2-1 - TRBV20-1 -
CASSLASDLEEKLFF TGTGCCAGCAGCTTAGCATCCGATCTGGAGGAAAAACTGTTTTTT TRBJ1-4 - TRBV7-2 -
CASPDSGSSYEQYF TGTGCCAGCCCCGATAGCGGGAGTAGCTACGAGCAGTACTTC TRBJ2-7 - TRBV21-1 -
CASTPDRGDGKLFF TGTGCCAGCACCCCGGACAGGGGGGACGGAAAACTGTTTTTT TRBJ1-4 many TRBV12-3/TRBV12-4 TRBD1
CSARGTSGREGSQYF TGCAGTGCTAGAGGGACTAGCGGGAGAGAGGGGTCGCAGTATTTT TRBJ2-3 - TRBV20-1 TRBD2
CASSLTAGRTLGELFF TGTGCCAGCAGCTTAACTGCGGGGAGGACGCTCGGGGAGCTGTTTTTT TRBJ2-2 once TRBV7-2 -
CATRYWGNEQFF TGTGCCACCCGTTATTGGGGCAATGAGCAGTTCTTC TRBJ2-1 few TRBV5-5 -
CSVVGARTGSGQGEAFF TGCAGCGTTGTGGGGGCCAGGACAGGGTCTGGACAAGGTGAAGCTTTCTTT TRBJ1-1 - TRBV29-1 TRBD1
CASSRDPANTGELFF TGTGCCAGCAGCCGGGACCCCGCGAACACCGGGGAGCTGTTTTTT TRBJ2-2 - TRBV5-5 -
CASSLNTGLYEQYF TGCGCCAGCAGCTTGAATACAGGGCTCTACGAGCAGTACTTC TRBJ2-7 many TRBV5-1 -
CASSLDPSGAPLSYEQYF TGCGCCAGCAGCTTGGATCCTAGCGGGGCGCCCCTCTCCTACGAGCAGTACTTC TRBJ2-7 many TRBV5-1 TRBD2
CSDQPGTGINTEAFF TGCAGCGATCAACCTGGGACAGGGATAAACACTGAAGCTTTCTTT TRBJ1-1 many TRBV29-1 TRBD1
CASSLSDRENSPLHF TGTGCCAGCAGCCTATCTGACAGGGAGAATTCACCCCTCCACTTT TRBJ1-6 few TRBV4-2 TRBD1
CASSREGQAGEKLFF TGCGCCAGCAGCCGTGAGGGACAGGCGGGGGAAAAACTGTTTTTT TRBJ1-4 - TRBV5-1 TRBD1
CATSRDALAGGLYNEQFF TGTGCCACCAGCAGAGATGCGCTAGCGGGGGGGCTATACAATGAGCAGTTCTTC TRBJ2-1 few TRBV15 TRBD2
CASSQGVAGLREQFF TGTGCCAGCAGCCAAGGGGTAGCGGGACTACGTGAGCAGTTCTTC TRBJ2-1 many TRBV4-2 TRBD2
CASAKGGTDTQYF TGTGCCAGCGCCAAGGGGGGCACAGATACGCAGTATTTT TRBJ2-3 few TRBV28 -
CASSAGFEQYF TGTGCCAGCAGCGCCGGATTCGAGCAGTACTTC TRBJ2-7 - TRBV7-9 -
CSARRTPGKTQYF TGCAGTGCTCGACGGACGCCCGGCAAGACCCAGTACTTC TRBJ2-5 - TRBV20-1 -
CASSYGGQGIDEQFF TGTGCCAGCAGTTACGGGGGACAGGGAATCGATGAGCAGTTCTTC TRBJ2-1 few TRBV6-2/TRBV6-3 TRBD1
CASSSRGTSGYNEQFF TGCGCCAGCAGCTCACGAGGGACTAGCGGATACAATGAGCAGTTCTTC TRBJ2-1 many TRBV5-1 TRBD2
CASSVTPRGQETQYF TGCGCCAGCAGCGTAACCCCGAGGGGGCAAGAGACCCAGTACTTC TRBJ2-5 many TRBV5-1 -
CASSLVAGYTGELFF TGTGCCAGCAGCTTAGTTGCCGGGTACACCGGGGAGCTGTTTTTT TRBJ2-2 - TRBV7-8 -
CASTRLAAVSYEQYF TGTGCCAGCACGCGGCTGGCAGCAGTTTCCTACGAGCAGTACTTC TRBJ2-7 many TRBV5-5 -
CASSLTSGGANEQFF TGTGCCAGCAGCCTGACTAGCGGGGGGGCGAATGAGCAGTTCTTC TRBJ2-1 many TRBV7-9 TRBD2
CSARGEGGTAYNEQFF TGCAGTGCTAGAGGGGAAGGGGGGACCGCCTACAATGAGCAGTTCTTC TRBJ2-1 many TRBV20-1 -
CASSPPAGVATNEKLFF TGTGCCAGCAGCCCCCCCGCAGGAGTAGCAACTAATGAAAAACTGTTTTTT TRBJ1-4 few TRBV7-2 -
CASSKLDRGQFDTQYF TGCGCCAGCAGCAAATTGGACAGGGGGCAATTCGATACGCAGTATTTT TRBJ2-3 many TRBV5-1 TRBD1
CASSHDTSTDTQYF TGTGCCAGCAGCCACGACACAAGCACAGATACGCAGTATTTT TRBJ2-3 many TRBV5-5 -
CASSFSGDTDQPQHF TGTGCCAGCAGCTTTAGTGGGGACACCGATCAGCCCCAGCATTTT TRBJ1-5 many TRBV7-8 -
CASSLLQGQGNYEQYF TGTGCCAGCAGCTTGCTTCAGGGACAGGGGAACTACGAGCAGTACTTC TRBJ2-7 - TRBV11-2 TRBD1
CASSAYTGGREDTQYF TGTGCCAGCAGTGCCTACACAGGGGGCAGAGAAGATACGCAGTATTTT TRBJ2-3 many TRBV28 TRBD1
CATSATYNEQFF TGTGCCACCAGTGCCACCTACAATGAGCAGTTCTTC TRBJ2-1 many TRBV24-1 -
CASSLDRATNEKLFF TGCGCCAGCAGCTTGGACAGAGCAACTAATGAAAAACTGTTTTTT TRBJ1-4 many TRBV5-1 -
CSVEIMEQGYPRGIF TGCAGCGTTGAGATAATGGAACAAGGCTATCCGAGAGGGATCTTC TRBJ2-1 - TRBV29-1 -
CASSSQLGRNSPLHF TGTGCCAGCAGCTCCCAACTGGGGAGGAATTCACCCCTCCACTTT TRBJ1-6 many TRBV14 -
CASSTPGVRGRFMDTF TGTGCCAGCAGTACCCCTGGGGTCAGGGGGCGATTCATGGACACCTTC TRBJ1-2 - TRBV6-2/TRBV6-3 TRBD1
CASSASGGHDTQYF TGTGCCAGCAGTGCGTCAGGGGGCCACGATACGCAGTATTTT TRBJ2-3 many TRBV6-2/TRBV6-3 TRBD1
CASSSRQGWEEKLFF TGTGCCAGCAGCTCTAGACAGGGCTGGGAGGAAAAACTGTTTTTT TRBJ1-4 - TRBV7-2 TRBD1
CASIAGSSSTDTQYF TGTGCCAGCATAGCAGGGTCCTCTAGCACAGATACGCAGTATTTT TRBJ2-3 few TRBV27 -